This paragraph covers one T cell receptor beta chain sequence. The data are from a study of control samples from healthy donors and cancer patients. The CDR3 has 11 residues. CDR1 and CDR2 (germline): SGHRS, YFSETQ. V lost 6 bases to trimming and J lost 6 bases, with 10 bases between them. Repertoires were generated with immunoSEQ multiplex PCR, while TCRdb's copy carries only in-frame clones and drops some. The sample lists 150,000 to 200,000 clones, 90% occurring once. The V gene is TRBV5-1, the J gene TRBJ2-7; perhaps TRBD1 as D (5 bases). The sequenced sample was blood. The TCR was taken from a woman aged 50 to 60 in good health. The CDR3 DNA sequence: TGCGCCAGCAAGACAGAAACCGAGCAGTACTTC. It codes for CASKTETEQYF.